This TCR beta chain was profiled in a study of blood T cells in healthy people across ages. General study results and limits: Roughly linear declines in TCR beta diversity per million T cells occurred with age.

Through a sample-barcoded 5' primer and a J-beta primer mix, a second PCR was run for about 6 to 11 cycles. TCRdb independently ran MiXCR on the 5' RACE reads; one entry per CDR3 protein. The repertoire holds roughly 1.9 million distinct CDR3 sequences, with 39% as singletons. Per sample, a minimum of 6 million PBMCs were isolated. Total RNA, at least 5.5 micrograms per sample, was extracted from PBMCs. As for this clonotype: The target antigen is unknown.

Germline loops: CDR1 SQVTM, CDR2 ANQGSEA. This CDR3 is 13 amino acids long. V was clipped by 7 bases and J by 6 bases; unmatched bases: 8. Source material: blood. The source of this sequence is a human donor in good health. This chain links TRBV29-1 with TRBJ1-2, with 10 bases that match TRBD1. This CDR3 reads CSARTGGIDGYTF. The CDR3 DNA is TGCAGCGCTCGGACAGGGGGGATAGATGGCTACACCTTC.